This T cell receptor (beta chain) is drawn from a study of long-term antiretroviral therapy in people with HIV. Study results and limitations: ART was followed by higher diversity that remained below transplant donor controls.

About this clone: Its antigen is not known.

This CDR3 contains 15 residues. Trimming shortened V by 0 bases and J by 3 bases, and 12 bases separated the two germline ends. Germline V lookup: CDR1 SGDLS, CDR2 YYNGEE. With survey level as its setting, the immunoSEQ assay was v3.0. Sequencing was performed with immunoSEQ multiplex PCR; in TCRdb, only in-frame clones are kept and a portion is missing. The sample has approximately 16,000 clones, just over 75% seen once. Sequences were derived from unsorted PBMCs, sampled 2.1 years after starting antiretroviral therapy. This receptor was identified in a man aged 40-49 years with HIV. The rearrangement uses TRBV9 and TRBJ1-2, with D unclear. The CDR3, as DNA: TGTGCCAGCAGCGTAGGATCCGGGATTTACTATGGCTACACCTTC. This gives the protein CASSVGSGIYYGYTF.